These 2 T cell receptor beta chains were all obtained from the same sample, sequenced in a study of blood T cell repertoires in COVID-19. Produced via immunoSEQ multiplex PCR; TCRdb's table is partial and in-frame only. The sample shows approximately 240,000 clones, 82% of them seen only once. Input material: peripheral blood. The receptor source for this set is a woman of 80 years or more with active or convalescent COVID-19.

This chain joins TRBV6-5 and TRBJ1-1, with a tentative D call TRBD1 (5 bases). V was cut by 6 bases and J by 1 base, with 9 bases left in between. The CDR3 covers 13 residues. CDR1 is MNHEY, CDR2 SVGAGI, per germline. CDR3 sequence reads: CASSFRENTEAFF. DNA of the CDR3: TGTGCCAGCAGCTTCAGGGAGAACACTGAAGCTTTCTTT.

J is TRBJ2-2 and V is TRBV29-1; weak D call: TRBD2 (6 bases). Trimming took off 7 bases at V and 7 bases at J, with 13 bases between the two ends. Germline V gene data show CDR1 as SQVTM and CDR2 as ANQGSEA. There are 12 residues in the CDR3. The CDR3 loop reads CSAGRLSGELFF. CDR3 DNA: TGCAGCGCCGGGAGACTGAGCGGGGAGCTGTTTTTT.